This TCR beta chain was sequenced during a study of blood T cell repertoires in COVID-19. Per the original methods: Quantification of nucleated cells was approximated via reference gene primer amplification. Clones were read by immunoSEQ multiplex PCR, and TCRdb kept only the in-frame ones, dropping some. V and J calls and clone size are copied from that table; D and trimming were computed from the DNA. In the table there are roughly 300,000 clones, around 90% of which are singletons. CDR1 and CDR2 (germline): SGHTA, FQGNSA. CDR3 size: 15 residues. The V gene lost 4 bases and the J gene lost 5 bases, with 18 bases spanning the gap. Patients at the Seattle site were enrolled during active infection and followed longitudinally.

This chain connects TRBV7-2 to TRBJ2-7, with D possibly matching TRBD1 (5 bases). Sequencing was done on a sample of peripheral blood. This receptor was obtained from a woman aged 25-40 years with COVID-19, enrolled during active disease. The CDR3 loop is CASSSPGGAPHEQYF. DNA of the CDR3: TGTGCCAGCAGCTCCCCCGGTGGGGCTCCCCACGAGCAGTACTTC. The variable domain in full, with the rest retrieved from reference TRBV7-2 and TRBJ2-7, is GAGVSQSPSNKVTEKGKDVELRCDPISGHTALYWYRQSLGQGLEFLIYFQGNSAPDKSGLPSDRFSAERTGGSVSTLTIQRTQQEDSAVYLCASSSPGGAPHEQYFGPGTRLTVT.